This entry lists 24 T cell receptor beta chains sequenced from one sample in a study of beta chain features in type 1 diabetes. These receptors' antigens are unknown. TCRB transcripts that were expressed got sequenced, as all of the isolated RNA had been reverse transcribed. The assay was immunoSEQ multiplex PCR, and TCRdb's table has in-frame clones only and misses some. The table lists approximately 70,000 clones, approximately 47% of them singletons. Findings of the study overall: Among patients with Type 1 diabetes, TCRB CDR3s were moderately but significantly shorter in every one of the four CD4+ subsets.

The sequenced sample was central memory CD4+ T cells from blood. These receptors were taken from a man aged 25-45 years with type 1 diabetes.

CDR3 coding DNA: TGTGCCAGTAGTTTACTCCCGACAGATTCACCCCTCCACTTT. Protein: CASSLLPTDSPLHF. The chain links TRBV19 to TRBJ1-6, with a weak D call TRBD1 (5 bases). Germline V gene lookup returns CDR1 LNHDA and CDR2 SQIVND (reference sequence). V lost 5 bases and J 8 bases, leaving 13 bases between the germline ends. This CDR3 has 14 residues.

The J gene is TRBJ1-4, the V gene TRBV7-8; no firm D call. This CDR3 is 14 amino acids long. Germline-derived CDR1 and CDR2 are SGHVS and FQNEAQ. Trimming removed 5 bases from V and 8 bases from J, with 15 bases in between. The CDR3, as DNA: TGTGCCAGCAGCCCCCTTATGGGCCAAGAAAAACTGTTTTTT. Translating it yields CASSPLMGQEKLFF.

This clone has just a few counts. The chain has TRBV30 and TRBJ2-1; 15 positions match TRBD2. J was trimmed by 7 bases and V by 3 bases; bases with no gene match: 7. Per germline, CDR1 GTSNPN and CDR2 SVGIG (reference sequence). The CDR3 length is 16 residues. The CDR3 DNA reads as TGTGCCTGGAGCCCCGGGACTAGCGGGAGGTGGAATGAGCAGTTCTTC. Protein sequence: CAWSPGTSGRWNEQFF.

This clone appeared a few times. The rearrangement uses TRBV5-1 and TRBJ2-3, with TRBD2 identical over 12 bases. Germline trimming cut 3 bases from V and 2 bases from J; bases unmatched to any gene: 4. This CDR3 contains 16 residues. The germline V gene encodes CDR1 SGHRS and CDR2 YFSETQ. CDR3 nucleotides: TGCGCCAGCAGCTCCCTAGCGGGAGGGAACACAGATACGCAGTATTTT. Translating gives CASSSLAGGNTDTQYF. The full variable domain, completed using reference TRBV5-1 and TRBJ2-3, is KAGVTQTPRYLIKTRGQQVTLSCSPISGHRSVSWYQQTPGQGLQFLFEYFSETQRNKGNFPGRFSGRQFSNSRSEMNVSTLELGDSALYLCASSSLAGGNTDTQYFGPGTRLTVL.

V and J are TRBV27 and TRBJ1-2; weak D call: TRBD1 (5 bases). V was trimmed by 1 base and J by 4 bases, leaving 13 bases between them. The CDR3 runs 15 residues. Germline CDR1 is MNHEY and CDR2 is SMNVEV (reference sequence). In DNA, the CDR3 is TGTGCCAGCAGTTTATTCGTAGACAGTTCCTATGGCTACACCTTC. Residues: CASSLFVDSSYGYTF.

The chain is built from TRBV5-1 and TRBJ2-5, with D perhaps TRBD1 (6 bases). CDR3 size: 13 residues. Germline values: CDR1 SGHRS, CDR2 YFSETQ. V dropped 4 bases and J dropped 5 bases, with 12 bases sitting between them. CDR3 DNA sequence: TGCGCCAGCAGCCCAACAGGGATCGAGACCCAGTACTTC. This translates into CASSPTGIETQYF.

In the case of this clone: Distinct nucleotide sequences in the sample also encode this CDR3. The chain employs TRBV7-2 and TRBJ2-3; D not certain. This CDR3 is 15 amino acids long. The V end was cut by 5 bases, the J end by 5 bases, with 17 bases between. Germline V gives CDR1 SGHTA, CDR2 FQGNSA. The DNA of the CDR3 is TGTGCCAGCAGCCCCGAGCCCTTGCGAGGAGATACGCAGTATTTT. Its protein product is CASSPEPLRGDTQYF.

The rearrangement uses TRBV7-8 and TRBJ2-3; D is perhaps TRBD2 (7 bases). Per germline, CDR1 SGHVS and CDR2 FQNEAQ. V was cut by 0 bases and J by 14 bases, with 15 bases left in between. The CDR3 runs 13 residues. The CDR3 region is CASSLAGATSRYF. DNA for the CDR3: TGTGCCAGCAGCTTAGCGGGGGCGACTAGCAGGTATTTT.

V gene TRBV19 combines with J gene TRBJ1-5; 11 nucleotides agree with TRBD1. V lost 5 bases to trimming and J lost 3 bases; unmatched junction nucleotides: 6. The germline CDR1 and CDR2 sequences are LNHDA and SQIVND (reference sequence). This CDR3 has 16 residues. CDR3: CASSLGTGGNNQPQHF. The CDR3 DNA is TGTGCCAGTAGTCTGGGGACAGGGGGTAACAATCAGCCCCAGCATTTT.

DNA for the CDR3: TGCGCCAGCAGATTCCAGGGGGCGAGGACCGGGGAGCTGTTTTTT. This sequence encodes CASRFQGARTGELFF. The chain is built from TRBV10-2 and TRBJ2-2; 8 nucleotides match TRBD1. Germline V CDR1 and CDR2: WSHSY, SAAADI. The ends lost 6 bases at V and 5 bases at J; junction bases unmatched: 8. The CDR3 spans 15 residues.

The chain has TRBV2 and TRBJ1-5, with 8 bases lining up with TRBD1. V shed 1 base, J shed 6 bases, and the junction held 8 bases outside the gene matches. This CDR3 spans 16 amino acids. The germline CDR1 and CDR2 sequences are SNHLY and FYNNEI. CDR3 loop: CASSEDGAGGAQPQHF. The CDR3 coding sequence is TGTGCCAGCAGTGAAGACGGTGCAGGGGGCGCTCAGCCCCAGCATTTT.

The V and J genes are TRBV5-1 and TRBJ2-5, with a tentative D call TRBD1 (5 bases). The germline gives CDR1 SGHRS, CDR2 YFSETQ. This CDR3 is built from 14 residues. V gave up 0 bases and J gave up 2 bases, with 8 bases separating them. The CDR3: CASSLEGWQETQYF. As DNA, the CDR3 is TGCGCCAGCAGCTTGGAGGGGTGGCAAGAGACCCAGTACTTC.

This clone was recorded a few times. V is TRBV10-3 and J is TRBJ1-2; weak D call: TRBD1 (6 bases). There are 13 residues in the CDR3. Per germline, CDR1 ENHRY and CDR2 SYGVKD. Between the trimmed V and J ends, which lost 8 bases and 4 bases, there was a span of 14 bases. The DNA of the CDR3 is TGTGCCATCGGACCGGACAGTGTCTATGGCTACACCTTC. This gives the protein CAIGPDSVYGYTF.

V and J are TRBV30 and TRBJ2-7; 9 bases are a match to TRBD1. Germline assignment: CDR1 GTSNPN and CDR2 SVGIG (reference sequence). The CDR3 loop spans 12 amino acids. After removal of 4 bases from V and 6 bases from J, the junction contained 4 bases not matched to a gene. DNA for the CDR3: TGTGCCTGGACCTCGACAGGGGGCGAGCAGTACTTC. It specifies CAWTSTGGEQYF.

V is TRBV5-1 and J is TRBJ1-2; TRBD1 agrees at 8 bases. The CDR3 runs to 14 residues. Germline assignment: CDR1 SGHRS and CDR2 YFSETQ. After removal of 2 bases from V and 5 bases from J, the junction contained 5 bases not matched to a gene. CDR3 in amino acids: CASSFAGQDYGYTF. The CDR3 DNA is TGCGCCAGCAGCTTTGCGGGACAGGATTATGGCTACACCTTC.

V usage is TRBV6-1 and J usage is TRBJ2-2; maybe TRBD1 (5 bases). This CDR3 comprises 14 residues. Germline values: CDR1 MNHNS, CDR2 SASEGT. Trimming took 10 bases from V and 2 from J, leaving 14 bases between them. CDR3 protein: CATADNLNTGELFF. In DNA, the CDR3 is TGTGCCACCGCGGACAACCTCAACACCGGGGAGCTGTTTTTT.

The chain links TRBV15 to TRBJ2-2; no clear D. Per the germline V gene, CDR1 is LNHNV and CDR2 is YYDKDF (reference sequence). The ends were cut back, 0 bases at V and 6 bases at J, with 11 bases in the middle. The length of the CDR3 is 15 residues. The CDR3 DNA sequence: TGTGCCACCAGCAGAGATCTGACTCCCGCCGGGGAGCTGTTTTTT. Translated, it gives CATSRDLTPAGELFF.

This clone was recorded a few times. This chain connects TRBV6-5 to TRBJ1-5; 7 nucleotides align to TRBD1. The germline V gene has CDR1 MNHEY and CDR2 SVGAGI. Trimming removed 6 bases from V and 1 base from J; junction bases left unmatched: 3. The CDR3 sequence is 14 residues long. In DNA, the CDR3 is TGTGCCAGCAGCCGACAGGGCAGCAATCAGCCCCAGCATTTT. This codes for CASSRQGSNQPQHF.

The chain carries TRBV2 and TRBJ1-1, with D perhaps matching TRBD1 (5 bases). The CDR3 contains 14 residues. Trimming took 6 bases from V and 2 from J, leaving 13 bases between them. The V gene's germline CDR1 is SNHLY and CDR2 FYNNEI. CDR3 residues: CASSPRTHNTEAFF. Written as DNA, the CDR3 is TGTGCCAGCAGCCCACGGACACATAACACTGAAGCTTTCTTT.

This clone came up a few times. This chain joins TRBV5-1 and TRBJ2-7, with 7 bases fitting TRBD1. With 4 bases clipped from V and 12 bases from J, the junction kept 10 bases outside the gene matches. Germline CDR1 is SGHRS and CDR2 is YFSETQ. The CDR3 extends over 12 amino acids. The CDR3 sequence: CASSPRQGQSYF. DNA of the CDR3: TGCGCCAGCAGCCCTCGGCAGGGACAGTCGTACTTC.

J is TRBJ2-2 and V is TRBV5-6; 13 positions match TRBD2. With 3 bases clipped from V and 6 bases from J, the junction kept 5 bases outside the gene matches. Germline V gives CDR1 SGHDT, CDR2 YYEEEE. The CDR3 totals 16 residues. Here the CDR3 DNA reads TGTGCCAGCAGCTCCGGGACTAGCGGGAAGTCCGGGGAGCTGTTTTTT. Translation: CASSSGTSGKSGELFF. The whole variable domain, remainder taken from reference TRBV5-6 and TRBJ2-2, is DAGVTQSPTHLIKTRGQQVTLRCSPKSGHDTVSWYQQALGQGPQFIFQYYEEEERQRGNFPDRFSGHQFPNYSSELNVNALLLGDSALYLCASSSGTSGKSGELFFGEGSRLTVL.

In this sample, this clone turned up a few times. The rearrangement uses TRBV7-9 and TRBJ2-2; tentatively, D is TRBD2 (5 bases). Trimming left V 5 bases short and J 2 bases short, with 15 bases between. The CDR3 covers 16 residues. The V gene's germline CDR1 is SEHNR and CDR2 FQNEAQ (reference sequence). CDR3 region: CASSIASGINTGELFF. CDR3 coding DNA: TGTGCCAGCAGCATTGCATCGGGAATCAACACCGGGGAGCTGTTTTTT.

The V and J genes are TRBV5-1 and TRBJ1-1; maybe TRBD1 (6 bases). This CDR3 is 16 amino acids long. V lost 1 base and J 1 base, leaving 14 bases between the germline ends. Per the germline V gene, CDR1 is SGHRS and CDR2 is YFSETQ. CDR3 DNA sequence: TGCGCCAGCAGCTTGAGTGGGGGGGCCGGGAACACTGAAGCTTTCTTT. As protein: CASSLSGGAGNTEAFF.

CDR3 DNA: TGCGCCAGCAGCCGGACAGGGCAAAACACCGGGGAGCTGTTTTTT. This gives the protein CASSRTGQNTGELFF. The J gene is TRBJ2-2, the V gene TRBV5-1; 8 nucleotides align to TRBD1. Per germline, CDR1 SGHRS and CDR2 YFSETQ. CDR3 length: 15 amino acids. V lost 4 bases, J lost 2 bases, and 4 bases stayed unmatched.